These 4 T cell receptor beta chains were sequenced from one sample in a study of OX40 agonist ivuxolimab in advanced cancers. Assay used: immunoSEQ multiplex PCR; TCRdb lists only in-frame clones, some missing. Of about 83,000 clones in the sample, 65% to 90% were seen once. This sample comprised CD4+ or CD8+ T cells sorted from blood, obtained in a trial of the OX40 agonist ivuxolimab. These receptors were taken from an adult with an advanced solid tumor such as melanoma, head and neck, liver or kidney cancer.

This clone was recorded once. The rearrangement joins TRBV10-3 to TRBJ2-3; 13 bases map to TRBD2. The V and J ends lost 0 bases and 1 base, in that order; junction bases with no gene match: 1. The CDR3 sequence is 17 residues long. From germline, CDR1 is ENHRY and CDR2 SYGVKD. Here the CDR3 reads CAISESGLAGRTDTQYF. The CDR3 DNA follows: TGTGCCATCAGTGAGTCGGGACTAGCGGGGCGCACAGATACGCAGTATTTT.

This chain links TRBV5-1 with TRBJ1-2; TRBD1 matches 8 bases. This CDR3 region has 16 residues. Germline CDR1 and CDR2: SGHRS and YFSETQ. V lost 4 bases to trimming and J lost 4 bases; unmatched junction nucleotides: 12. DNA for the CDR3: TGCGCCAGCAGCCCCGACAGCAGGGGGCCTTCCTATGGCTACACCTTC. Protein product: CASSPDSRGPSYGYTF.

CDR3 sequence (DNA): TGTGCCAGCAGCTTAGAGACCGGGACAGGGAGCTACAATGAGCAGTTCTTC. Protein: CASSLETGTGSYNEQFF. The chain links TRBV7-9 to TRBJ2-1, with 9 bases identical to TRBD1. J gave up 3 bases and V 1 base, and 7 bases lay outside the gene matches. Germline V gene sequence: CDR1 SEHNR, CDR2 FQNEAQ (reference sequence). The length of the CDR3 is 17 residues.

The rearrangement joins TRBV19 to TRBJ2-7, with D unclear. From germline, CDR1 is LNHDA and CDR2 SQIVND (reference sequence). V was trimmed by 1 base and J by 2 bases, leaving 9 bases between them. This CDR3 has 14 residues. The CDR3 region has the DNA TGTGCCAGTAGTATAGGGACGGGTACCTACGAGCAGTACTTC. Its protein is CASSIGTGTYEQYF.